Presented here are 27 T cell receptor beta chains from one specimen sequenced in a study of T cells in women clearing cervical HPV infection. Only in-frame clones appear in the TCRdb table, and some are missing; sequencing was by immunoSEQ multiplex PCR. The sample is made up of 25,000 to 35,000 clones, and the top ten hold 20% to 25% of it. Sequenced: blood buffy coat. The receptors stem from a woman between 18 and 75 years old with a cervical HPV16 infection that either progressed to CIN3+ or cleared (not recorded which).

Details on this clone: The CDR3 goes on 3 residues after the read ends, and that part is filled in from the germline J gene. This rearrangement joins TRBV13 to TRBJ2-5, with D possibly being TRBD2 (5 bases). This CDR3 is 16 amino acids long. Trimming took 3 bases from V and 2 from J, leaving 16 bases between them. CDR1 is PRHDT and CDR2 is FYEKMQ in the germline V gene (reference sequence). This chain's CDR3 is CASSFRLGGLQETQYF. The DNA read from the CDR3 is TGTGCCAGCAGCTTCCGGCTGGGCGGGCTTCAAGAGACC.

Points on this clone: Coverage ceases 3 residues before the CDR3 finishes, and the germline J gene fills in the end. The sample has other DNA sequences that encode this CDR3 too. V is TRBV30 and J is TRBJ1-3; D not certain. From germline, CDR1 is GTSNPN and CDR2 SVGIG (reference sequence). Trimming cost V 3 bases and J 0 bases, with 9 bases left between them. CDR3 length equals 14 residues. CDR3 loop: CAWRGRISGNTIYF. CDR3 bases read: TGTGCCTGGAGAGGCAGGATCTCTGGAAACACC.

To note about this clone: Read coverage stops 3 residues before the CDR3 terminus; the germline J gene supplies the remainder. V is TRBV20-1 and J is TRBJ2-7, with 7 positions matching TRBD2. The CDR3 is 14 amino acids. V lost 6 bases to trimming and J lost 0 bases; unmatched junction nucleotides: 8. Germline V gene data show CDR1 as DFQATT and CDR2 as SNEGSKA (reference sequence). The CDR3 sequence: CSARDLAVSYEQYF. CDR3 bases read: TGCAGTGCCAGGGACCTAGCGGTCTCCTACGAG.

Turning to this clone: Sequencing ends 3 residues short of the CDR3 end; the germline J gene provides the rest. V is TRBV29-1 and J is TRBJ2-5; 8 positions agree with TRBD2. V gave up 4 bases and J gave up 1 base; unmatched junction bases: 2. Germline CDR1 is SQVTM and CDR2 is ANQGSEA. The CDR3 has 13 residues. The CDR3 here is CSVAGGGQETQYF. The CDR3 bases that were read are TGCAGCGTTGCGGGGGGGGGCCAAGAGACC.

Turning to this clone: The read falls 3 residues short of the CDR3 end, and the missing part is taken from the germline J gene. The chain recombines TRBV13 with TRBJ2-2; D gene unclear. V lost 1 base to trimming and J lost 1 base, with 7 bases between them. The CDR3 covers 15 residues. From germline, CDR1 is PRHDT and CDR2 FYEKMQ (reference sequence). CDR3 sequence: CASSLEPGNTGELFF. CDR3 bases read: TGTGCCAGCAGCTTAGAGCCCGGGAACACCGGGGAG.

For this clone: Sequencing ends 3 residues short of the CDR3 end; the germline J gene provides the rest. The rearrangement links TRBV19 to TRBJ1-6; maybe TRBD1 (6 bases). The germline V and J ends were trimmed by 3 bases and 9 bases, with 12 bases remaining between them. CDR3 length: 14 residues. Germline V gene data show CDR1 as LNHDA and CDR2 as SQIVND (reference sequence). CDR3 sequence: CASSIGGGISPLHF. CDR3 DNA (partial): TGTGCCAGTAGTATTGGCGGGGGCATTTCACCC. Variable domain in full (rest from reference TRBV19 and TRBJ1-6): DGGITQSPKYLFRKEGQNVTLSCEQNLNHDAMYWYRQDPGQGLRLIYYSQIVNDFQKGDIAEGYSVSREKKESFPLTVTSAQKNPTAFYLCASSIGGGISPLHFGNGTRLTVT.

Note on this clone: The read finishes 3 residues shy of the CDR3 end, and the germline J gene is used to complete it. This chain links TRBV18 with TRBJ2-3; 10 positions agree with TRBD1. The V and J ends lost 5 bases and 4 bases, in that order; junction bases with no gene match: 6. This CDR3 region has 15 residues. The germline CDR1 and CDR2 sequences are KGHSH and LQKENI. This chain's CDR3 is CASSRSTGGPDTQYF. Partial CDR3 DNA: TGTGCCAGCTCAAGATCGACAGGGGGCCCAGATACG. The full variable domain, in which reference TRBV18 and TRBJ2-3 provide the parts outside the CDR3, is NAGVMQNPRHLVRRRGQEARLRCSPMKGHSHVYWYRQLPEEGLKFMVYLQKENIIDESGMPKERFSAEFPKEGPSILRIQQVVRGDSAAYFCASSRSTGGPDTQYFGPGTRLTVL.

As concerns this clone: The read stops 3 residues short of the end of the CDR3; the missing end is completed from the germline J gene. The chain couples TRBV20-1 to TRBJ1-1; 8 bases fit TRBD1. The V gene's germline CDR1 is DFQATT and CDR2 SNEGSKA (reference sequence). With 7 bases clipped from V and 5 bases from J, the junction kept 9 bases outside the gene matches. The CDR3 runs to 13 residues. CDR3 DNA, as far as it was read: TGCAGTGTTACCAGGGGGCTAGGGACTGAA. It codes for CSVTRGLGTE. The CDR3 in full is CSVTRGLGTEAFF.

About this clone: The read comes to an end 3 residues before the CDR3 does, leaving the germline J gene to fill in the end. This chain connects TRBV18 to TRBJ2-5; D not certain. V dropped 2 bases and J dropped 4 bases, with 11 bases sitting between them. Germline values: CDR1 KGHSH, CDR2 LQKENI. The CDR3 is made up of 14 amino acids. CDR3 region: CASSPVLRAETQYF. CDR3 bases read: TGTGCCAGCTCACCAGTTCTTAGGGCAGAGACC.

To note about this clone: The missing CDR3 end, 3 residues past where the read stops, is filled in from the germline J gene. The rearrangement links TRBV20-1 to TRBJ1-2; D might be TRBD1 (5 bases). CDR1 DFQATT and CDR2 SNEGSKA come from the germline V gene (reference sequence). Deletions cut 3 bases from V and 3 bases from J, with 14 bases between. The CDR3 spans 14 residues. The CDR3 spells CSASSIGGDYGYTF. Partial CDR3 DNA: TGCAGTGCTAGCTCGATCGGGGGGGACTATGGC.

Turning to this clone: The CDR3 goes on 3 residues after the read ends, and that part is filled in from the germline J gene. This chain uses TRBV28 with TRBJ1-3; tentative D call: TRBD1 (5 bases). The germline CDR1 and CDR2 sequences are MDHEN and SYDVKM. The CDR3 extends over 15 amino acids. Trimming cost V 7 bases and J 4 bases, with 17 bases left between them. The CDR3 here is CASIDWGVGGNTIYF. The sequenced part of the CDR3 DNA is TGTGCCAGCATAGACTGGGGGGTAGGGGGAAACACC.

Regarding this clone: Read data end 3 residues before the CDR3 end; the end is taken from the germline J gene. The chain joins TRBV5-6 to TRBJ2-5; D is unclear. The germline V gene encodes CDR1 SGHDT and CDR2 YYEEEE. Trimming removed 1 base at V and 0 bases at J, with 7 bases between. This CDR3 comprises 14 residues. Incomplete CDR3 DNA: TGTGCCAGCAGCTTGAAAGGGTACCAAGAGACC. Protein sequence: CASSLKGYQET. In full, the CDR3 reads CASSLKGYQETQYF.

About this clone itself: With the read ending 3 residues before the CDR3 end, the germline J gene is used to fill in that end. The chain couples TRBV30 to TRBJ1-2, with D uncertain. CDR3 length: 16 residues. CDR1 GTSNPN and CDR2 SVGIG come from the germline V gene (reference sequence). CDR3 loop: CAWSRGGWSSTDTYTF. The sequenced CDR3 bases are TGTGCCTGGAGTCGTGGTGGGTGGTCTAGCACAGATACC.

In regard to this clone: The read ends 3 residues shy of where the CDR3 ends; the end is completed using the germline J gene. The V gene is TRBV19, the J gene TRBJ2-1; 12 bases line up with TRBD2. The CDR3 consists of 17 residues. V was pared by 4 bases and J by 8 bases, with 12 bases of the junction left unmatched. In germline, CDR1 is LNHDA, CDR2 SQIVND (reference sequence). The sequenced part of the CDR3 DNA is TGTGCCAGTAGTACCCCCCTTCTAGCGGGAGGGTCCGATGAG. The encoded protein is CASSTPLLAGGSDE. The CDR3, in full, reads CASSTPLLAGGSDEQFF.

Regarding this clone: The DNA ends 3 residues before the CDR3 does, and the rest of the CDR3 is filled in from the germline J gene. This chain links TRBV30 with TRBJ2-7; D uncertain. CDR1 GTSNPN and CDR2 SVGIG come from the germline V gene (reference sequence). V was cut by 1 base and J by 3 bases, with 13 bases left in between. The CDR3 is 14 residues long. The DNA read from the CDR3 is TGTGCCTGGAGTGGATCGACGTACTACTACGAG. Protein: CAWSGSTYYYE. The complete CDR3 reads CAWSGSTYYYEQYF.

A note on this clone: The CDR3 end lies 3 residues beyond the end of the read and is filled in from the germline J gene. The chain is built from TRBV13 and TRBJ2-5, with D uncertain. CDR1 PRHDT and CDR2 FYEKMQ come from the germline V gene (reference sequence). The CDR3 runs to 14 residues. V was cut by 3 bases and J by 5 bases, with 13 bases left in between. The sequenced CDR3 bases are TGTGCCAGCAGCTTCGCGTCGCGTGTGGAGACC. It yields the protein CASSFASRVET. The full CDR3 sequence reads CASSFASRVETQYF.

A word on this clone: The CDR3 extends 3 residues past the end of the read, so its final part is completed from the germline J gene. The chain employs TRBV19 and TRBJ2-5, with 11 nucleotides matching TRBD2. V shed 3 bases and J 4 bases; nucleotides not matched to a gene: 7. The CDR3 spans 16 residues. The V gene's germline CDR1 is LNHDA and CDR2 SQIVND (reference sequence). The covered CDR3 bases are TGTGCCAGTAGTATGGGTAGCGGGAGGGCCTTAGAGACC. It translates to CASSMGSGRALET. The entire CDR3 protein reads CASSMGSGRALETQYF. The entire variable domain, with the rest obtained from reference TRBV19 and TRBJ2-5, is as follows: DGGITQSPKYLFRKEGQNVTLSCEQNLNHDAMYWYRQDPGQGLRLIYYSQIVNDFQKGDIAEGYSVSREKKESFPLTVTSAQKNPTAFYLCASSMGSGRALETQYFGPGTRLLVL.

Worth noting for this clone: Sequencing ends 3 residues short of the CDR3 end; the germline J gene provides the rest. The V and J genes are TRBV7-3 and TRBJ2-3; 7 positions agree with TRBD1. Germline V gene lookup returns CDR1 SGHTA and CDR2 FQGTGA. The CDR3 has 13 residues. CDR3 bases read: TGTGCCAGCAGCCAAGGGGGCGTGAAGACG. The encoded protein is CASSQGGVKT. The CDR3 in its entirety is CASSQGGVKTQYF.

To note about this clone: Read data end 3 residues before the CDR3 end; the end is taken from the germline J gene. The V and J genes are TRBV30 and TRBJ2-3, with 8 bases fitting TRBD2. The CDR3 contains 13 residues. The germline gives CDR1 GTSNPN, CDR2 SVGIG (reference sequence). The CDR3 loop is CAWRGTRQETQYF. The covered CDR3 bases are TGTGCCTGGAGAGGGACTAGACAAGAGACG.

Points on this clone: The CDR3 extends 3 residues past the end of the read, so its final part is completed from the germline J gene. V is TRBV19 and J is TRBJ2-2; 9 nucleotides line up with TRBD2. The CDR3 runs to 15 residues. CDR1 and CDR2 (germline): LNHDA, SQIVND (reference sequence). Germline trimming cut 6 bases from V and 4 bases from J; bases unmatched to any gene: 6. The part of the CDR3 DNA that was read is TGTGCCAGTAGAATTAGCGGGAGATCCACCGGGGAG. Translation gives CASRISGRSTGE. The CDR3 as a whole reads CASRISGRSTGELFF.

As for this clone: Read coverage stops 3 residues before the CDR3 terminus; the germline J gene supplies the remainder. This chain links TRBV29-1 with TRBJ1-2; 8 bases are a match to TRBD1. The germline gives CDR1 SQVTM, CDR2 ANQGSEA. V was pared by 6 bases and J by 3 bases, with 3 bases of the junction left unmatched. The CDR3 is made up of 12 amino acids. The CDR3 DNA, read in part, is TGCAGCGTAGAACAGGGGGACTATGGC. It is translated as CSVEQGDYG. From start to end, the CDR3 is CSVEQGDYGYTF.

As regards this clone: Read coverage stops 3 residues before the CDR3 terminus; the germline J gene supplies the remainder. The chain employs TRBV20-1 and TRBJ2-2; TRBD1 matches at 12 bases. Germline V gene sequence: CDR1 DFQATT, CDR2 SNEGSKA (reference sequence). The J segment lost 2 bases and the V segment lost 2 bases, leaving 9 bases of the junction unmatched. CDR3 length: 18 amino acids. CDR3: CSARRDRGQRDNTGELFF. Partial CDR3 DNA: TGCAGTGCTAGAAGGGACAGGGGGCAGCGGGATAACACCGGGGAG.

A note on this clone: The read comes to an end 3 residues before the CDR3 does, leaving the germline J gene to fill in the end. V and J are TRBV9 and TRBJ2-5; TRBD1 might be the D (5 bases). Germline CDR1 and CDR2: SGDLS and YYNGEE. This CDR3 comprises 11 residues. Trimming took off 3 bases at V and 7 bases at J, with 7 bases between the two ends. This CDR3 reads CASSGQGTQYF. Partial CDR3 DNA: TGTGCCAGCAGCGGCCAGGGGACC.

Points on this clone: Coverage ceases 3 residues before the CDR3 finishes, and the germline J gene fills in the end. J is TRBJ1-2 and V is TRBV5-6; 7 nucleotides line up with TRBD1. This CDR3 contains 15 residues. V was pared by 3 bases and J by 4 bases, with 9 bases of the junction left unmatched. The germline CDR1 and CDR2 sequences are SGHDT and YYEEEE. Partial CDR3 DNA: TGTGCCAGCAGCTCCCGGGACAGAATTATCTATGGC. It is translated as CASSSRDRIIYG. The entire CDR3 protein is CASSSRDRIIYGYTF.

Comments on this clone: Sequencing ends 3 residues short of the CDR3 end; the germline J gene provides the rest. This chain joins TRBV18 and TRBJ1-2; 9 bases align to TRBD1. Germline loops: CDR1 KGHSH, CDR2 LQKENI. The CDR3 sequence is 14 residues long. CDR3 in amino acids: CASSPQDRGHDYTF. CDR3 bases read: TGTGCCAGCTCACCACAGGACAGGGGCCACGAC.

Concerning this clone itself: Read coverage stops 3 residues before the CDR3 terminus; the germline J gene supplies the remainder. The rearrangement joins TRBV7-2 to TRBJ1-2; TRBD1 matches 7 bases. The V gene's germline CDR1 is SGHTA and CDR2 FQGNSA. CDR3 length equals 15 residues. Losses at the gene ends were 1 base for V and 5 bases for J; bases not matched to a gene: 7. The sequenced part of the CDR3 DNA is TGTGCCAGCAGCTTAGGGAACCCGGGACAGTATGGC. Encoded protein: CASSLGNPGQYG. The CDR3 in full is CASSLGNPGQYGYTF.

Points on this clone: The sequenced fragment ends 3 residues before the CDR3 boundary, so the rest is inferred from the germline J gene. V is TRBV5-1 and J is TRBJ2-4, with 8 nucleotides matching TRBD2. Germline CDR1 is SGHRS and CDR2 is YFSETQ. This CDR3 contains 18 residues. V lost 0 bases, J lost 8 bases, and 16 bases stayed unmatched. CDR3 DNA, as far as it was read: TGCGCCAGCAGCTTGGAGGAGGGACTAGGGGCCTACCCGGACATT. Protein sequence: CASSLEEGLGAYPDI. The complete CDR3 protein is CASSLEEGLGAYPDIQYF.